The following is a T cell receptor beta chain sequence with its context. The sample originates from a study of response to subunit inactivated influenza vaccine. V was cut by 7 bases and J by 2 bases, with 17 bases left in between. Germline values: CDR1 LNHDA, CDR2 SQIVND (reference sequence). CDR3 size: 16 residues. TCRdb fed the RT-PCR reads into MiXCR, producing one record per CDR3 protein. The table has 250,000 to 350,000 distinct CDR3 sequences, 22% seen once; the top ten hold 10%. The source is a man in his fifties or sixties who received an inactivated influenza vaccine. This specimen was PBMCs from blood, taken about 20 months after vaccination. The chain recombines TRBV19 with TRBJ1-4, with TRBD1 as a possible D gene (5 bases). This chain's CDR3 is CASTLRGRGTNEKLFF. CDR3 in DNA: TGTGCCAGTACCCTGCGGGGGAGAGGCACTAATGAAAAACTGTTTTTT.